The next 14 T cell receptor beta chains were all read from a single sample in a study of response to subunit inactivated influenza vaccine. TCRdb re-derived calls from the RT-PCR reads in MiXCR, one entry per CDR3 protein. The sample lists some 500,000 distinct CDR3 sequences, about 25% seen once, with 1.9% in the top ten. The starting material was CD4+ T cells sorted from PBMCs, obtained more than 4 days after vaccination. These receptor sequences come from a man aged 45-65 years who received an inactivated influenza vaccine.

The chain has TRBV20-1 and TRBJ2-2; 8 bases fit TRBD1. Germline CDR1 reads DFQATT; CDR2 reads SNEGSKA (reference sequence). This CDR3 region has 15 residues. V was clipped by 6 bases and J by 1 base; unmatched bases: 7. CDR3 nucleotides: TGCAGTGCAGCAGGGGGCAAGTGGAACACCGGGGAGCTGTTTTTT. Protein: CSAAGGKWNTGELFF.

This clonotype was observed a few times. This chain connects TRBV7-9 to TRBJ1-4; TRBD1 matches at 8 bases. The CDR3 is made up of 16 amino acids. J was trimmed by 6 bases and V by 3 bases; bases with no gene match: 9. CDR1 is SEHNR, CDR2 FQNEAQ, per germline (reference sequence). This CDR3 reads CASSLSPGQGDEKLFF. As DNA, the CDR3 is TGTGCCAGCAGCTTGTCTCCTGGACAGGGAGATGAAAAACTGTTTTTT.

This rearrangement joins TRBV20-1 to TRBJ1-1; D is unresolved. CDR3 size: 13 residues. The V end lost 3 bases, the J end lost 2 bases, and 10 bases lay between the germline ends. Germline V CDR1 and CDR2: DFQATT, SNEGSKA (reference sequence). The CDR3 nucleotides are TGCAGTGCTAGTTACCAGACTAACACTGAAGCTTTCTTT. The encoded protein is CSASYQTNTEAFF.

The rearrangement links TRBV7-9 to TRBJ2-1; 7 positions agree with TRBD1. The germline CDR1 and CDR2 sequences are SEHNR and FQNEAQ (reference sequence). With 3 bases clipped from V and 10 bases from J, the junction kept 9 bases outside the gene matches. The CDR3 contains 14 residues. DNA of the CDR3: TGTGCCAGCAGCTTCTTCTCAACGGACAGGGAGCAGTTCTTC. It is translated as CASSFFSTDREQFF. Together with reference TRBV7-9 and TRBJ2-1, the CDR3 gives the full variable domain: DTGVSQNPRHKITKRGQNVTFRCDPISEHNRLYWYRQTLGQGPEFLTYFQNEAQLEKSRLLSDRFSAERPKGSFSTLEIQRTEQGDSAMYLCASSFFSTDREQFFGPGTRLTVL.

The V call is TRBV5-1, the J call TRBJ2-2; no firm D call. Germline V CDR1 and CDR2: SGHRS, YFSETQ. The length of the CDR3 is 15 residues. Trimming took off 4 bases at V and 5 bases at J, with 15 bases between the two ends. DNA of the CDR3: TGCGCCAGCAGCATGGGCCAGCACGGAACCGGGGAGCTGTTTTTT. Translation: CASSMGQHGTGELFF. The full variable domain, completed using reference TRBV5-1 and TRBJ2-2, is KAGVTQTPRYLIKTRGQQVTLSCSPISGHRSVSWYQQTPGQGLQFLFEYFSETQRNKGNFPGRFSGRQFSNSRSEMNVSTLELGDSALYLCASSMGQHGTGELFFGEGSRLTVL.

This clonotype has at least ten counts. For the CDR3, the DNA is TGTGCCAGCAGTACCCAGAGCTCCTCAGATACGCAGTATTTT. Translating gives CASSTQSSSDTQYF. This chain uses TRBV12-3 or TRBV12-4 with TRBJ2-3, with D unresolved. Trimming stripped 5 bases from V and 4 bases from J, with 13 bases between. The CDR3 is 14 amino acids.

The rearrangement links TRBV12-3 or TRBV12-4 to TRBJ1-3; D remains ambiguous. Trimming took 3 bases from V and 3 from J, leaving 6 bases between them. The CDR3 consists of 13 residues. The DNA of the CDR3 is TGTGCCAGCAGTTTTCCAGGTGGAAACACCATATATTTT. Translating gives CASSFPGGNTIYF.

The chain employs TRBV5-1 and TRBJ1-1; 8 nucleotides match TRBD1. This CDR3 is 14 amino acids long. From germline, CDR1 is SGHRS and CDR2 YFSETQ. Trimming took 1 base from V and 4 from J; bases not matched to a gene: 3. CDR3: CASSLLDRVTEAFF. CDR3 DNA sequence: TGCGCCAGCAGCTTGTTGGACAGGGTCACTGAAGCTTTCTTT.

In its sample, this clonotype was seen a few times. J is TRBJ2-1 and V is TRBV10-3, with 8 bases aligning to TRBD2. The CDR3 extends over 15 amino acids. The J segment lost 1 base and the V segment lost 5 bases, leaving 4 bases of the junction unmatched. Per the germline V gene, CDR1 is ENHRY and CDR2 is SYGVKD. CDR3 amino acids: CAISLTSGSYNEQFF. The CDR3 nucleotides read TGTGCCATCAGTTTAACTAGCGGTTCCTACAATGAGCAGTTCTTC.

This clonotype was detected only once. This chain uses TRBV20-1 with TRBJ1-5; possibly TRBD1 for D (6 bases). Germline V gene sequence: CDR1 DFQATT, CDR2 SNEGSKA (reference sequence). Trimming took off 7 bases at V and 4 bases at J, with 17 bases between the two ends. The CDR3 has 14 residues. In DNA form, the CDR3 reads TGCAGTGTTTCAACCGGGACAAATAATCAGCCCCAGCATTTT. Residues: CSVSTGTNNQPQHF.

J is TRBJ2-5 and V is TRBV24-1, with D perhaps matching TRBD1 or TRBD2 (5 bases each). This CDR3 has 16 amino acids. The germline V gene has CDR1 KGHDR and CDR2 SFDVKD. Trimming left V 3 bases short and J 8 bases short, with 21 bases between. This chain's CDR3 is CATSDPTGTGHLTQYF. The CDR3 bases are TGTGCCACCAGTGATCCTACCGGGACCGGACATCTCACCCAGTACTTC.

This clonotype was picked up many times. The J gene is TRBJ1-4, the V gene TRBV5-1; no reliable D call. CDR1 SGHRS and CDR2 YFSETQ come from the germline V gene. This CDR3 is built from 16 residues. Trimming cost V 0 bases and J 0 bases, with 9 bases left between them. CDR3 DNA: TGCGCCAGCAGCTTGGTTGGATTTGCAACTAATGAAAAACTGTTTTTT. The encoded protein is CASSLVGFATNEKLFF.

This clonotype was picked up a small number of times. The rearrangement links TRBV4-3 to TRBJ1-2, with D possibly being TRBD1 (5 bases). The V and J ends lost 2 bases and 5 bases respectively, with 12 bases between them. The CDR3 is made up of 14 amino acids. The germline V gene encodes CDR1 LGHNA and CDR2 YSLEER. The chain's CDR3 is CASSQLGGFYGYTF. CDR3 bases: TGCGCCAGCAGCCAATTGGGGGGGTTTTATGGCTACACCTTC.

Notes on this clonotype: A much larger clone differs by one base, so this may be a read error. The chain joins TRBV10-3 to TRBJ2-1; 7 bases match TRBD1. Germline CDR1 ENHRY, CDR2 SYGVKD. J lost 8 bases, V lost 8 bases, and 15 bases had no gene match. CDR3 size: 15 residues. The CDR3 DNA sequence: TGTGCCATCCAACAGGGGTACCTTAATTGCGATGAGCAGTTCTTC. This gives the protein CAIQQGYLNCDEQFF.